Shown below are 17 T cell receptor beta chains from a single sample sequenced in a study of blood T cells in healthy people across ages (dated by TCRdb to the mid-2010s). The method behind the library was 5' RACE. The instrument was an Illumina HiSeq 2500. A second PCR of roughly 6 to 11 cycles was performed with a sample-barcoded 5' primer and a J-beta primer mix. TCRdb handled the public reads itself, with Q25 trimming in fastp and clone calling in MiXCR, and kept productive beta chains. Entries are consolidated by CDR3 protein sequence, retaining the most common genes and DNA. For this sample there are about 690,000 distinct CDR3 sequences; approximately 40% appear just once. About 32% of the sample comes from the top ten. Sequencing used blood. These receptors came from an older man in good health.

The chain recombines TRBV28 with TRBJ2-7; 8 bases are shared with TRBD1. Trimming took 8 bases from V and 2 from J; bases not matched to a gene: 11. CDR1 and CDR2 from the germline V gene are MDHEN and SYDVKM. The CDR3 is 15 amino acids. CDR3 protein: CASLQGASLPYEQYF. The DNA of the CDR3 is TGTGCCAGCCTCCAGGGGGCTTCCCTACCCTACGAGCAGTACTTC.

The chain combines TRBV27 with TRBJ2-7; the D is unclear. This CDR3 region has 15 residues. The V gene lost 2 bases and the J gene lost 0 bases, with 11 bases spanning the gap. Germline loops: CDR1 MNHEY, CDR2 SMNVEV (reference sequence). The CDR3 loop reads CASSLRAPPSYEQYF. The CDR3 DNA is TGTGCCAGCAGTTTAAGGGCACCACCCTCCTACGAGCAGTACTTC.

This clonotype was picked up a small number of times. The V call is TRBV20-1, the J call TRBJ2-7; TRBD1 is a possible D gene (6 bases). Germline-derived CDR1 and CDR2 are DFQATT and SNEGSKA (reference sequence). V dropped 5 bases and J dropped 7 bases, with 18 bases sitting between them. This CDR3 is 13 amino acids long. The CDR3 nucleotides are TGCAGTGCTCTTACAGGGTCTAACAATGAGCAGTACTTC. This codes for CSALTGSNNEQYF.

The chain has TRBV5-4 and TRBJ1-2; D perhaps matches TRBD1 (6 bases). CDR1 and CDR2 from the germline V gene are SGHNT and YYREEE (reference sequence). V lost 5 bases and J lost 0, with 14 bases in between. The CDR3 consists of 15 residues. Written as DNA, the CDR3 is TGTGCCAGCAGACAAAGGACAGCCACTAACTATGGCTACACCTTC. Translated: CASRQRTATNYGYTF. The full variable domain, with the rest looked up from reference TRBV5-4 and TRBJ1-2, is ETGVTQSPTHLIKTRGQQVTLRCSSQSGHNTVSWYQQALGQGPQFIFQYYREEENGRGNFPPRFSGLQFPNYSSELNVNALELDDSALYLCASRQRTATNYGYTFGSGTRLTVV.

CDR3 amino acids: CSARGGRQDTQYF. CDR3 bases: TGCAGTGCTAGGGGCGGGAGGCAAGATACGCAGTATTTT. The chain combines TRBV20-1 with TRBJ2-3, with 8 nucleotides matching TRBD2. V gave up 3 bases and J gave up 5 bases; unmatched junction bases: 4. This CDR3 contains 13 residues. CDR1 is DFQATT, CDR2 SNEGSKA, per germline (reference sequence).

V is TRBV7-2 and J is TRBJ2-1; 8 positions match TRBD2. Germline V lookup: CDR1 SGHTA, CDR2 FQGNSA. The CDR3 extends over 18 amino acids. The junction had 19 bases not matched to a gene; V was cut back by 2 bases and J by 10 bases. CDR3 amino acids: CASSLRPRGSGSSGEQFF. For the CDR3, the DNA is TGTGCCAGCAGCTTAAGGCCCCGGGGGAGCGGGAGTAGTGGCGAGCAGTTCTTC.

This chain's CDR3 is CASSSPEGGETQYF. DNA for the CDR3: TGTGCCAGCAGTTCCCCGGAGGGGGGGGAGACCCAGTACTTC. V usage is TRBV2 and J usage is TRBJ2-5; D is perhaps TRBD2 (7 bases). Trimming removed 5 bases from V and 5 bases from J, with 15 bases in between. Per germline, CDR1 SNHLY and CDR2 FYNNEI. CDR3 size: 14 residues.

This clonotype was picked up a small number of times. The rearrangement uses TRBV3-1 and TRBJ2-1; a possible D gene is TRBD2 (6 bases). CDR1 and CDR2 (germline): LGHDT, YNNKEL (reference sequence). V lost 3 bases, J lost 8 bases, and 8 bases lay in between. CDR3 length: 12 amino acids. The CDR3 is CASSHQRDEQFF. The CDR3 nucleotides are TGTGCCAGCAGCCATCAGCGGGATGAGCAGTTCTTC.

This clonotype appeared many times. This chain's CDR3 is CASSYSPLYGYTF. The DNA of the CDR3 is TGTGCCAGCAGTTACTCACCACTTTATGGCTACACCTTC. The chain is built from TRBV6-6 and TRBJ1-2, with D hard to call. This CDR3 has 13 residues. The V gene's germline CDR1 is MNHNY and CDR2 SVGAGI (reference sequence). Trimming left V 0 bases short and J 5 bases short, with 7 bases between.

The CDR3 DNA reads TGTGCCACCAGCACGGGCCAAGTGGGGACCCAGTACTTC. The encoded protein is CATSTGQVGTQYF. The V gene is TRBV15, the J gene TRBJ2-5, with D unclear. The CDR3 runs to 13 residues. V dropped 4 bases and J dropped 7 bases, with 13 bases sitting between them. In germline, CDR1 is LNHNV, CDR2 YYDKDF (reference sequence).

There are a few counts of this clonotype. The V gene is TRBV7-2, the J gene TRBJ2-7, with 11 bases identical to TRBD2. Losses at the gene ends were 4 bases for V and 4 bases for J; bases not matched to a gene: 9. The CDR3 extends over 16 amino acids. Germline CDR1 and CDR2: SGHTA and FQGNSA. The CDR3 reads CASSSPGLAEGYEQYF. CDR3 DNA: TGTGCCAGCAGCTCGCCGGGACTAGCGGAAGGATACGAGCAGTACTTC.

This clonotype was found many times. The rearrangement links TRBV27 to TRBJ2-7; 7 positions match TRBD1. This CDR3 region has 14 residues. V lost 4 bases to trimming and J lost 0 bases; unmatched junction nucleotides: 3. Germline V lookup: CDR1 MNHEY, CDR2 SMNVEV (reference sequence). CDR3 amino acids: CASSSNRGSYEQYF. The CDR3, as DNA: TGTGCCAGCAGTTCGAACAGGGGCTCCTACGAGCAGTACTTC.

This clonotype came up a few times. The chain links TRBV7-4 to TRBJ2-3; 7 nucleotides agree with TRBD2. With 1 base clipped from V and 1 base from J, the junction kept 5 bases outside the gene matches. CDR3 length: 16 residues. Germline V CDR1 and CDR2: SGHVT, SQSDAQ. DNA for the CDR3: TGTGCCAGCAGCTTAGTCGCTAGCGGCGGCACAGATACGCAGTATTTT. Its translation: CASSLVASGGTDTQYF.

The genes are TRBV6-1 and TRBJ2-7, with TRBD2 as a possible D gene (5 bases). This CDR3 has 15 amino acids. The germline V and J ends were trimmed by 4 bases and 0 bases, with 13 bases remaining between them. Germline assignment: CDR1 MNHNS and CDR2 SASEGT. CDR3 region: CASSVTRVSSYEQYF. CDR3 in DNA: TGTGCCAGCAGTGTAACGCGGGTCAGCTCCTACGAGCAGTACTTC.

The chain recombines TRBV6-2 or TRBV6-3 with TRBJ2-7; no clear D gene. Germline loops: CDR1 MNHEY, CDR2 SVGEGT. This CDR3 is 14 amino acids long. Trimming removed 7 bases from V and 0 bases from J, with 13 bases in between. CDR3 protein: CASTFSLVSYEQYF. CDR3 in DNA: TGTGCCAGCACGTTCAGTCTTGTCTCCTACGAGCAGTACTTC.

The chain has TRBV20-1 and TRBJ2-7; D possibly matches TRBD1 or TRBD2 (5 bases each). Germline CDR1 reads DFQATT; CDR2 reads SNEGSKA (reference sequence). The V gene lost 4 bases and the J gene lost 2 bases, with 9 bases spanning the gap. CDR3 length: 12 residues. DNA for the CDR3: TGCAGTGCTACCCGGGACCCCTACGAGCAGTACTTC. This encodes CSATRDPYEQYF.

This sequence joins TRBV2 and TRBJ2-7; D gene ambiguous. The CDR3 is made up of 13 amino acids. The germline gives CDR1 SNHLY, CDR2 FYNNEI. Deletions cut 4 bases from V and 1 base from J, with 8 bases between. This chain's CDR3 is CASSVGRSYEQYF. Written as DNA, the CDR3 is TGTGCCAGCAGTGTGGGCAGGTCCTACGAGCAGTACTTC.